Listed below are T cell receptor beta chains from one sample, sequenced in a study of T cell changes during pregnancy in multiple sclerosis. Only in-frame clones appear in the TCRdb table, and some are missing; sequencing was by immunoSEQ multiplex PCR. The table shows approximately 40,000 clones, with roughly 90% occurring only once. The sequencing used CD4+ T cells from peripheral blood mononuclear cells, collected before pregnancy. Every receptor here comes from a female donor with multiple sclerosis, enrolled in a pregnancy study. The CDR3 runs from the conserved cysteine through the conserved F or W. D genes are given only for firm matches. Size tells how often a clone was seen (once, few, many) or the class of an expanded clone, and some rows leave it out.

v_gene	j_gene	d_gene	abundance	CDR3nt	CDR3aa
TRBV7-6	TRBJ2-2	TRBD1	-	TGTGCCAGCAGCCCCCTGAGGGGGCAGGGGGCCCCCGGGGAGCTGTTTTTT	CASSPLRGQGAPGELFF
TRBV2	TRBJ1-1	-	-	TGTGCCAGCAGTGGGGACATGAACACTGAAGCTTTCTTT	CASSGDMNTEAFF
TRBV29-1	TRBJ1-1	-	few	TGCAGCGTTGAAGGGGCGAACACTGAAGCTTTCTTT	CSVEGANTEAFF
TRBV12-1	TRBJ2-5	-	-	TGTGCCAGCAGCTTTGTATCCAGCGGGGGGACCCAAGAGACCCAGTACTTC	CASSFVSSGGTQETQYF
TRBV2	TRBJ1-6	TRBD1	-	TGTGCCAGCAGTCCCGGGACAGTGGTCTCACCCCTCCACTTT	CASSPGTVVSPLHF
TRBV5-1	TRBJ1-6	TRBD1	few	TGCGCCAGCAGCGGTCAGGGACAGGGGAATTCACCCCTCCACTTT	CASSGQGQGNSPLHF
TRBV15	TRBJ1-2	TRBD1	-	TGTGCCACCAGCAGAGGTACAGGGGCCTATGGCTACACCTTC	CATSRGTGAYGYTF
TRBV18	TRBJ2-5	-	-	TGTGCCAGCTCACCGGGAGAGGCCCAGTACTTC	CASSPGEAQYF
TRBV7-3	TRBJ2-5	-	-	TGTGCCAGCAGCTTACAGTCAGGGGAGACCCAGTACTTC	CASSLQSGETQYF
TRBV9	TRBJ2-1	-	-	TGTGCCAGCAGCGTAGGGGTGGGGCGGGGAGTCTACAATGAGCAGTTCTTC	CASSVGVGRGVYNEQFF
TRBV4-2	TRBJ1-3	-	once	TGTGCCAGCAGCCAAGAAGTGTATGGAATACAGGGAAACACCATATATTTT	CASSQEVYGIQGNTIYF
TRBV7-3	TRBJ2-5	TRBD2	-	TGTGCCAGCAGCTTAAAGGGGACGGGACTAGCGACGGTCCAGTACTTC	CASSLKGTGLATVQYF
TRBV30	TRBJ2-2	-	-	TGTGCCTGGAGCGAAATCTTCGGGGTAGGCACCGGGGAGCTGTTTTTT	CAWSEIFGVGTGELFF
TRBV2	TRBJ2-3	-	-	TGTGCCCTCAACTCACTTATACTCTCAGATACGCAGTATTTT	CALNSLILSDTQYF
TRBV2	TRBJ2-3	TRBD1	-	TGTGCCAGCAGTGAATTTGACAGGGGGTACGCAGATACGCAGTATTTT	CASSEFDRGYADTQYF
TRBV28	TRBJ1-5	TRBD1	-	TGTGCCAGCAGACAGGGGGCAGGTTCTCGTGGTCAGCCCCAGCATTTT	CASRQGAGSRGQPQHF
TRBV15	TRBJ1-1	-	-	TGTGCCACCAGCAGAGAGGGGGGGGCGTACACTGAAGCTTTCTTT	CATSREGGAYTEAFF